This T cell receptor beta chain was captured by sequencing in a study of human T cells and chemical hapten exposure. On the study more broadly: Variation in per-sample TCR yields came mainly from small pooled library volume differences.

CDR1 and CDR2 (germline): SGHAT, FQNNGV. Trimming removed 2 bases from V and 5 bases from J; junction bases left unmatched: 4. The CDR3 length is 15 residues. From the RACE reads, TCRdb called clonotypes with MiXCR, one entry per CDR3 protein. The sample consists of 350,000 to 400,000 distinct CDR3 sequences, 6% to 7% of them appearing once. This sample's time point: patch test 2, 6 weeks after DPC sensitization. The treatment here: therapeutic diphenylcyclopropenone sensitization with weekly scalp DPC. This receptor was identified in a woman aged 18 to 35 with alopecia areata. Some clones in this sample may be carry-over from other donors' samples. The V and J genes are TRBV11-2 and TRBJ2-3, with TRBD2 matching over 10 bases. The source material was whole blood, sampled in connection with sensitization to the hapten diphenylcyclopropenone (DPC). The DNA of the CDR3 is TGTGCCAGCAGCTTAAGCGGGGGGGCTAGAGATACGCAGTATTTT. Encoded protein: CASSLSGGARDTQYF.